A single sample gave rise to the 12 T cell receptor beta chains below, sequenced in a study of beta chain features in type 1 diabetes. Isolated RNA was reverse transcribed in full, so expressed TCRB transcripts were sequenced. Sequenced by immunoSEQ multiplex PCR; TCRdb stores in-frame clones only, minus some. The sample comprises over 350,000 clones, approximately 16% of which are singletons, and roughly 0.019% rests with the top ten. The sample was naive CD4+ T cells from blood. Receptors originate from a woman aged 18-29 years in good health.

This clone was observed a few times. The chain carries TRBV7-2 and TRBJ1-2, with TRBD1 matching over 7 bases. The CDR3 totals 16 residues. Trimming removed 3 bases from V and 8 bases from J; junction bases left unmatched: 15. The V gene's germline CDR1 is SGHTA and CDR2 FQGNSA. The CDR3 DNA sequence: TGTGCCAGCAGCTTTGTGGTCCCTGACAGGGTTGGCGGCTACACCTTC. This encodes CASSFVVPDRVGGYTF. The complete variable domain, with remaining parts taken from reference TRBV7-2 and TRBJ1-2, reads GAGVSQSPSNKVTEKGKDVELRCDPISGHTALYWYRQSLGQGLEFLIYFQGNSAPDKSGLPSDRFSAERTGGSVSTLTIQRTQQEDSAVYLCASSFVVPDRVGGYTFGSGTRLTVV.

This clone was observed a handful of times. The rearrangement links TRBV28 to TRBJ1-5; 9 bases line up with TRBD1. CDR1 is MDHEN and CDR2 is SYDVKM in the germline V gene. The CDR3 sequence is 14 residues long. Trimming at V came to 8 bases and at J to 10 bases, leaving 12 bases not matched to a gene. For the CDR3, the DNA is TGTGCCAGCGGTCGACTACAGGGGGCGAATCCCCAGCATTTT. Its protein product is CASGRLQGANPQHF.

This clone turned up a few times. The V and J genes are TRBV7-4 and TRBJ1-2; maybe TRBD1 (5 bases). V dropped 0 bases and J dropped 4 bases, with 12 bases sitting between them. CDR1 and CDR2 from the germline V gene are SGHVT and SQSDAQ. The CDR3 is 15 amino acids. DNA for the CDR3: TGTGCCAGCAGCTTAGCTCGTAGGACAAGCTATGGCTACACCTTC. It yields the protein CASSLARRTSYGYTF.

This chain joins TRBV7-9 and TRBJ2-2; D is unresolved. Germline assignment: CDR1 SEHNR and CDR2 FQNEAQ (reference sequence). Trimming took off 5 bases at V and 1 base at J, with 14 bases between the two ends. The CDR3 sequence is 16 residues long. CDR3 DNA: TGTGCCAGCAGCCCCCGTGGGCGCCTGAACACCGGGGAGCTGTTTTTT. Its protein product is CASSPRGRLNTGELFF.

The chain employs TRBV4-2 and TRBJ2-3, with TRBD1 as a possible D gene (6 bases). This CDR3 is built from 19 residues. Germline assignment: CDR1 LGHNA and CDR2 YNFKEQ. V lost 2 bases to trimming and J lost 2 bases, with 23 bases between them. The CDR3, as DNA: TGTGCCAGCAGCCAAAAACAGGGATGGGGCAATTCCTTCACAGATACGCAGTATTTT. This gives the protein CASSQKQGWGNSFTDTQYF.

This clone was seen only a few times. The chain has TRBV5-1 and TRBJ1-1; perhaps TRBD1 as D (5 bases). The germline V and J ends were trimmed by 2 bases and 1 base, with 9 bases remaining between them. Germline V gene lookup returns CDR1 SGHRS and CDR2 YFSETQ. The CDR3 loop spans 14 amino acids. For the CDR3, the DNA is TGCGCCAGCAGCTTTGGACACAGGAACACTGAAGCTTTCTTT. It encodes CASSFGHRNTEAFF.

This clone was found a few times. The chain employs TRBV19 and TRBJ1-5; D gene ambiguous. The CDR3 runs 15 residues. The ends were cut back, 0 bases at V and 4 bases at J, with 10 bases in the middle. The V gene's germline CDR1 is LNHDA and CDR2 SQIVND (reference sequence). This chain's CDR3 is CASSIDGRLNQPQHF. CDR3 bases: TGTGCCAGTAGTATAGATGGGCGACTAAATCAGCCCCAGCATTTT.

Only a few counts were recorded for this clone. The J gene is TRBJ2-5, the V gene TRBV7-3; D is unclear. CDR1 and CDR2 from the germline V gene are SGHTA and FQGTGA. The CDR3 consists of 14 residues. V shed 0 bases and J shed 5 bases, with 10 bases lying between them. CDR3 residues: CASSLTESQETQYF. For the CDR3, the DNA is TGTGCCAGCAGCTTAACGGAATCACAGGAGACCCAGTACTTC. The whole variable domain, filled in from reference TRBV7-3 and TRBJ2-5, reads GAGVSQTPSNKVTEKGKYVELRCDPISGHTALYWYRQSLGQGPEFLIYFQGTGAADDSGLPNDRFFAVRPEGSVSTLKIQRTERGDSAVYLCASSLTESQETQYFGPGTRLLVL.

V usage is TRBV4-3 and J usage is TRBJ2-1; TRBD2 agrees at 7 bases. There are 17 residues in the CDR3. V lost 0 bases and J lost 5; bases outside the gene matches: 10. Germline V CDR1 and CDR2: LGHNA, YSLEER. This CDR3 reads CASSQDGPGLFDNEQFF. In DNA, the CDR3 is TGCGCCAGCAGCCAAGACGGGCCGGGACTATTCGACAATGAGCAGTTCTTC.

This clone was observed a few times. V usage is TRBV2 and J usage is TRBJ2-2; 7 positions agree with TRBD2. The CDR3 runs 16 residues. V shed 2 bases and J 6 bases; nucleotides not matched to a gene: 9. Germline assignment: CDR1 SNHLY and CDR2 FYNNEI. The DNA of the CDR3 is TGTGCCAGCAGTGAATTCGTTTACCGGGGGGCCGGGGAGCTGTTTTTT. It translates to CASSEFVYRGAGELFF.

This clone was seen a few times. This chain connects TRBV7-9 to TRBJ1-1, with no clear D. Looked up from germline, CDR1 is SEHNR and CDR2 is FQNEAQ (reference sequence). Trimming left V 4 bases short and J 4 bases short, with 13 bases between. This CDR3 has 14 residues. The CDR3 sequence is CASSSGFEGTEAFF. As DNA, the CDR3 is TGTGCCAGCAGCTCAGGTTTTGAAGGCACTGAAGCTTTCTTT.

The rearrangement uses TRBV5-1 and TRBJ1-2; D call uncertain. The V end lost 6 bases, the J end lost 0 bases, and 9 bases lay between the germline ends. This CDR3 region has 13 residues. Germline assignment: CDR1 SGHRS and CDR2 YFSETQ. The chain's CDR3 is CASTPSTNYGYTF. Here the CDR3 DNA reads TGCGCCAGCACCCCATCTACTAACTATGGCTACACCTTC.